A selection of T cell receptor beta chains follows, all from one sample in a study of blood T cell repertoires in COVID-19. Profiling relied on immunoSEQ multiplex PCR, and the TCRdb table lists in-frame clones only, not all of them. The repertoire includes about 290,000 clones, 86% of them detected once, and less than 3% sits in the top ten. Sequencing was performed on peripheral blood. The origin of the receptors is a woman aged 25 to 39 with active or convalescent COVID-19. CDR3s include the opening cysteine and the closing phenylalanine or tryptophan. D genes are given only for firm matches. Rows give clone size only sometimes, using once, few, many, or a class for an expanded clone.

j_call: TRBJ2-5; v_call: TRBV5-4; d_call: TRBD2; clone_size: -; cdr3_nt: TGTGCCAGCAGCGTTCGGGGGGGCCCGGAAGAGACCCAGTACTTC; cdr3_aa: CASSVRGGPEETQYF
j_call: TRBJ1-2; v_call: TRBV6-2/TRBV6-3; d_call: -; clone_size: -; cdr3_nt: TGTGCCAGCAGTAAGACAGTTAACTATGGCTACACCTTC; cdr3_aa: CASSKTVNYGYTF
j_call: TRBJ1-2; v_call: TRBV28; d_call: -; clone_size: few; cdr3_nt: TGTGCCAGCAGAACCGGGGGGGTGGATGGCTACACCTTC; cdr3_aa: CASRTGGVDGYTF
j_call: TRBJ2-7; v_call: TRBV18; d_call: TRBD1; clone_size: -; cdr3_nt: TGTGCCAGCTCAGCGACAGGGATGCACTACGAGCAGTACTTC; cdr3_aa: CASSATGMHYEQYF
j_call: TRBJ2-7; v_call: TRBV3-1/TRBV3-2; d_call: -; clone_size: -; cdr3_nt: TGTGCCAGCAGCCAAGATTCAGGGGAGGGCTACGAGCAGTACTTC; cdr3_aa: CASSQDSGEGYEQYF
j_call: TRBJ2-3; v_call: TRBV13; d_call: TRBD2; clone_size: -; cdr3_nt: TGTGCCAGCAGCCCCCGCCCGGAGCGGGGGAGGGTAGGGGATACGCAGTATTTT; cdr3_aa: CASSPRPERGRVGDTQYF
j_call: TRBJ2-7; v_call: TRBV6-5; d_call: TRBD2; clone_size: -; cdr3_nt: TGTGCCAGCAGGCTAGCGGGGGTCTACGAGCAGTACTTC; cdr3_aa: CASRLAGVYEQYF
j_call: TRBJ2-2; v_call: TRBV10-2; d_call: TRBD1; clone_size: -; cdr3_nt: TGCGCCAGCAGAGGGAAGGGACAGGTTAACACCGGGGAGCTGTTTTTT; cdr3_aa: CASRGKGQVNTGELFF
j_call: TRBJ1-1; v_call: TRBV27; d_call: -; clone_size: once; cdr3_nt: TGTGCCAGCAGTCTGCTGACCCCGCTCCAGGGGACTGAAGCTTTCTTT; cdr3_aa: CASSLLTPLQGTEAFF
j_call: TRBJ1-6; v_call: TRBV19; d_call: -; clone_size: -; cdr3_nt: TGTGCCAGTAGTCCGCGGGGGGATTCACCCCTCCACTTT; cdr3_aa: CASSPRGDSPLHF
j_call: TRBJ2-3; v_call: TRBV5-1; d_call: -; clone_size: few; cdr3_nt: TGCGCCAGCAGCTTCCGCCGGGACACAGATACGCAGTATTTT; cdr3_aa: CASSFRRDTDTQYF
j_call: TRBJ2-7; v_call: TRBV7-9; d_call: -; clone_size: -; cdr3_nt: TGTGCCAGCAGCCTATACCCTCCTGTGAACTCCTACGAGCAGTACTTC; cdr3_aa: CASSLYPPVNSYEQYF
j_call: TRBJ1-3; v_call: TRBV5-5; d_call: -; clone_size: few; cdr3_nt: TGTGCCAGCAGCTTGGCTTTGGGAAACACCATATATTTT; cdr3_aa: CASSLALGNTIYF
j_call: TRBJ1-3; v_call: TRBV4-3; d_call: -; clone_size: -; cdr3_nt: TGCGCCAGCAGCCAAGATACGGGAATTGGAAACACCATATATTTT; cdr3_aa: CASSQDTGIGNTIYF
j_call: TRBJ1-2; v_call: TRBV6-5; d_call: -; clone_size: -; cdr3_nt: TGTGCCAGCAGTTCAGGGGCCGGCGGCTACACCTTC; cdr3_aa: CASSSGAGGYTF
j_call: TRBJ1-6; v_call: TRBV30; d_call: -; clone_size: -; cdr3_nt: TGTGCCTGGAAGGGCGGGGGGGCGACCTATAATTCACCCCTCCACTTT; cdr3_aa: CAWKGGGATYNSPLHF
j_call: TRBJ2-1; v_call: TRBV27; d_call: TRBD1; clone_size: few; cdr3_nt: TGTGCCAGCAGGACAGGGGGCGGGAATGAGCAGTTCTTC; cdr3_aa: CASRTGGGNEQFF
j_call: TRBJ2-5; v_call: TRBV28; d_call: TRBD2; clone_size: -; cdr3_nt: TGTGCCAGCAGTTTAACTATGCACCCACTAGCGGGGTCGGTGACCCAGTACTTC; cdr3_aa: CASSLTMHPLAGSVTQYF
j_call: TRBJ2-1; v_call: TRBV27; d_call: -; clone_size: -; cdr3_nt: TGTGCCAGCAGTTTAGGACATTCAAACAATGAGCAGTTCTTC; cdr3_aa: CASSLGHSNNEQFF
j_call: TRBJ1-5; v_call: TRBV5-5; d_call: -; clone_size: -; cdr3_nt: TGTGCCAGCAGCTATGAGGGCTATAGCAATCAGCCCCAGCATTTT; cdr3_aa: CASSYEGYSNQPQHF
j_call: TRBJ2-3; v_call: TRBV7-2; d_call: -; clone_size: -; cdr3_nt: TGTGCCAGCAGCTTGAACGGCCCAGGGGTCTCAGATACGCAGTATTTT; cdr3_aa: CASSLNGPGVSDTQYF
j_call: TRBJ2-2; v_call: TRBV28; d_call: TRBD1; clone_size: -; cdr3_nt: TGTGCCGCTAAGGGACAGGCTAACACCGGGGAGCTGTTTTTT; cdr3_aa: CAAKGQANTGELFF
j_call: TRBJ1-1; v_call: TRBV19; d_call: TRBD1; clone_size: -; cdr3_nt: TGTGCCAGTGCGGGACAGATGAACACTGAAGCTTTCTTT; cdr3_aa: CASAGQMNTEAFF
j_call: TRBJ2-7; v_call: TRBV4-1; d_call: -; clone_size: -; cdr3_nt: TGCGCCAGCAGCCAATACCCCGCTAATCTACCCTACGAGCAGTACTTC; cdr3_aa: CASSQYPANLPYEQYF